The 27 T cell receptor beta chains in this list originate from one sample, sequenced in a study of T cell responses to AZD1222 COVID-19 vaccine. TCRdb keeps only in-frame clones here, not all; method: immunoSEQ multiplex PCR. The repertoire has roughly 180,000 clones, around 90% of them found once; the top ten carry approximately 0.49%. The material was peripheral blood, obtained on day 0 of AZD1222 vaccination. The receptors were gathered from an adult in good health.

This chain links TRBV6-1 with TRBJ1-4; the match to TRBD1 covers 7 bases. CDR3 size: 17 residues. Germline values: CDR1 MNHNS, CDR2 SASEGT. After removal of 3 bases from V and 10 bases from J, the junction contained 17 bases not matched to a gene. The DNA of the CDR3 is TGTGCCAGCAGTGACATACAGGGGAGGACTCTGGGGCTAAAACTGTTTTTT. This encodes CASSDIQGRTLGLKLFF.

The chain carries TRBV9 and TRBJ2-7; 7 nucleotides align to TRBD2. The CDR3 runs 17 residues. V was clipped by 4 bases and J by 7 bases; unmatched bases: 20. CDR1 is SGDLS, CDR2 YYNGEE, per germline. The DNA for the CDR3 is TGTGCCAGCAGCCCCACTCTGGGGGGGACTACGCCCGGGGAGCAGTACTTC. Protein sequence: CASSPTLGGTTPGEQYF.

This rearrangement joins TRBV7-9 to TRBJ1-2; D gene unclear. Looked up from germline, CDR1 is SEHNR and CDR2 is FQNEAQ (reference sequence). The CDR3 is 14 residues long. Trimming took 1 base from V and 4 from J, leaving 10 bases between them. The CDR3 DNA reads TGTGCCAGCAGCTTAGACTGGGGAGGCTATGGCTACACCTTC. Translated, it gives CASSLDWGGYGYTF.

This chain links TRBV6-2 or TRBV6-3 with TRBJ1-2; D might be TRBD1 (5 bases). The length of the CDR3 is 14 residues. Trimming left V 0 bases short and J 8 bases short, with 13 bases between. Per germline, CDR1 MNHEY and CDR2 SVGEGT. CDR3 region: CASSYSGQGGGYTF. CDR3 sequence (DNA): TGTGCCAGCAGTTACTCCGGACAAGGAGGAGGCTACACCTTC.

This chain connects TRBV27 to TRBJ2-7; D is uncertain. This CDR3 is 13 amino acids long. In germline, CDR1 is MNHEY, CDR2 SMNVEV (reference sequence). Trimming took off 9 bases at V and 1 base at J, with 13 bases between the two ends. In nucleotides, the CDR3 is TGTGCCAGTGGCGACGGGTCATCCTACGAGCAGTACTTC. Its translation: CASGDGSSYEQYF.

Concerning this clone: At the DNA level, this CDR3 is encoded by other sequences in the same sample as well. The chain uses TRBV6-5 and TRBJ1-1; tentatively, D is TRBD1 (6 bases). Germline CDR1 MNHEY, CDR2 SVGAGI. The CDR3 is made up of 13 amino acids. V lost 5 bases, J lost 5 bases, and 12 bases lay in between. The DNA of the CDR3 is TGTGCCAGCAGTCCCGGGGGGGCTACTGAAGCTTTCTTT. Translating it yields CASSPGGATEAFF.

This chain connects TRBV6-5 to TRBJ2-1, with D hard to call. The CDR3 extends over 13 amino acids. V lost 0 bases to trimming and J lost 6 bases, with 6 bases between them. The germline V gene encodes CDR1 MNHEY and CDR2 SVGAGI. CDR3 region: CASSYSATNEQFF. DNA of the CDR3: TGTGCCAGCAGTTACTCCGCCACCAATGAGCAGTTCTTC.

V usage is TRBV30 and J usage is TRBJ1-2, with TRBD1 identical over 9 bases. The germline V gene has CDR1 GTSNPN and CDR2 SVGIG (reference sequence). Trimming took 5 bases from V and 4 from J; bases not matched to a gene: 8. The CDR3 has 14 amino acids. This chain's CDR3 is CAWEDRGGVYGYTF. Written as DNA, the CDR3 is TGTGCCTGGGAAGACAGGGGGGGGGTCTATGGCTACACCTTC.

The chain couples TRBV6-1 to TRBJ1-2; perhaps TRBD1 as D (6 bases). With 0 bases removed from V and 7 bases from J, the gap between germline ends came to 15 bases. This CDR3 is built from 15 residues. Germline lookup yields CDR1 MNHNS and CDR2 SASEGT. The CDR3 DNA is TGTGCCAGCAGTGAAGCGGGGACAAGGTCTAGTGGCTACACCTTC. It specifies CASSEAGTRSSGYTF.

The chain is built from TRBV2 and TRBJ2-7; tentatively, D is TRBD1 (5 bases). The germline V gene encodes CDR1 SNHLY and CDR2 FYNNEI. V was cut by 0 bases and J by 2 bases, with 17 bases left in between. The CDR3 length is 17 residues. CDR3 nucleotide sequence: TGTGCCAGCAGTGAAGCGCTTCCGGCAGGGTGGACCTACGAGCAGTACTTC. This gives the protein CASSEALPAGWTYEQYF.

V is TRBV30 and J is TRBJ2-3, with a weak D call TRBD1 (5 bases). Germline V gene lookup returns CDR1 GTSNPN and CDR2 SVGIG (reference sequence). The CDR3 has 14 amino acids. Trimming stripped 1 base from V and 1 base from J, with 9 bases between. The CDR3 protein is CAWSGKGRTDTQYF. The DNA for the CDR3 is TGTGCCTGGAGTGGGAAGGGGCGCACAGATACGCAGTATTTT.

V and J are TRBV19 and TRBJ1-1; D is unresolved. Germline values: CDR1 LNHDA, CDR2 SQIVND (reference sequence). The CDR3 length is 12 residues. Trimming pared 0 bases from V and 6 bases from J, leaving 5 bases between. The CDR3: CASSIDQAEAFF. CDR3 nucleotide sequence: TGTGCCAGTAGTATAGATCAAGCTGAAGCTTTCTTT.

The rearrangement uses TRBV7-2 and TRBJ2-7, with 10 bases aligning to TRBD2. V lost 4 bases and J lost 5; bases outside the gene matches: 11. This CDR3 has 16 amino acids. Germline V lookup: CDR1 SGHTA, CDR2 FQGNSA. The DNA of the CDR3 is TGTGCCAGCAGCTCTATGGGATCTAGCGGGGGCCACGAGCAGTACTTC. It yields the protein CASSSMGSSGGHEQYF.

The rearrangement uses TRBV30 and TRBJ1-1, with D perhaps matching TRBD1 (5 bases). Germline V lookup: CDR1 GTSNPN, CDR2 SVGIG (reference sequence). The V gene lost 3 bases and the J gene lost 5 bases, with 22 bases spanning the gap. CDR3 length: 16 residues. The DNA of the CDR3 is TGTGCCTGGAGCTGGAAGGAACGAGGGGCGCTTACTGAAGCTTTCTTT. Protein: CAWSWKERGALTEAFF.

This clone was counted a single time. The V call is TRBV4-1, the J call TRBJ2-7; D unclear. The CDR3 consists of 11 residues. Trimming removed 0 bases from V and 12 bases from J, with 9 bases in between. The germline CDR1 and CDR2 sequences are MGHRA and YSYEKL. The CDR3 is CASSQDGRRYF. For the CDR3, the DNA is TGCGCCAGCAGCCAAGATGGACGTCGGTACTTC.

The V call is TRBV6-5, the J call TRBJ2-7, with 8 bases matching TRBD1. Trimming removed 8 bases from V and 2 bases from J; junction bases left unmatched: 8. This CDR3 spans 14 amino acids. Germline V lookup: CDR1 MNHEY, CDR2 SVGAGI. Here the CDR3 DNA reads TGTGCCAGCGGGGGCTACAGGGGGGCCTACGAGCAGTACTTC. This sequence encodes CASGGYRGAYEQYF.

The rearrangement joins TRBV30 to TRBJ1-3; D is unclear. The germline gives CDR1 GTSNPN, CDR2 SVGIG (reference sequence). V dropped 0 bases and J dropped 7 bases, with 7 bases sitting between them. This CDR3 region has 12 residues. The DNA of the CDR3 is TGTGCCTGGAGTGTACTGGGTAACACCATATATTTT. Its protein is CAWSVLGNTIYF.

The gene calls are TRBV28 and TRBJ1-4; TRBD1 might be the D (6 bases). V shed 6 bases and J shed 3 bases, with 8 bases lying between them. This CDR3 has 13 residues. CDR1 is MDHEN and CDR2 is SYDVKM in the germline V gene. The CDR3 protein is CASREGANEKLFF. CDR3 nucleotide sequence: TGTGCCAGCAGAGAGGGGGCTAATGAAAAACTGTTTTTT.

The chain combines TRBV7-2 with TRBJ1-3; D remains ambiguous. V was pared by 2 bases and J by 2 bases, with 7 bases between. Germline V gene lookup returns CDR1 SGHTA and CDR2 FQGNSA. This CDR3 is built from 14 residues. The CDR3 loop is CASSLRATGNTIYF. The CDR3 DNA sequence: TGTGCCAGCAGCTTAAGGGCGACTGGAAACACCATATATTTT.

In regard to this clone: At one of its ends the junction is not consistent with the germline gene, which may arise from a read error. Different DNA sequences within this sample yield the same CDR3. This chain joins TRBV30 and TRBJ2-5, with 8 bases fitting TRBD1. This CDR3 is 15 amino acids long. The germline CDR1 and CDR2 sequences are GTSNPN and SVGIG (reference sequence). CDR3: CAWSPEGRGRETQYF. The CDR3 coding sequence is TGCGCCTGGAGTCCCGAGGGCAGGGGGCGAGAGACCCAGTACTTC.

The CDR3: CASSRRPSGGEQPQHF. As DNA, the CDR3 is TGTGCCAGCAGTCGACGCCCTTCCGGAGGGGAACAGCCCCAGCATTTT. This chain connects TRBV6-6 to TRBJ1-5, with D maybe TRBD1 (5 bases). Germline V CDR1 and CDR2: MNHNY, SVGAGI (reference sequence). Trimming left V 5 bases short and J 7 bases short, with 21 bases between. The CDR3 loop spans 16 amino acids.

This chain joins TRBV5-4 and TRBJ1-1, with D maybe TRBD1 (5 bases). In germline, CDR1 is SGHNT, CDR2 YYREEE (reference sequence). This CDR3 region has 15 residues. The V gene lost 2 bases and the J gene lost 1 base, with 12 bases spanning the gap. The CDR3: CASSFPGRGNTEAFF. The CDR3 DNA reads TGTGCCAGCAGCTTCCCGGGGAGGGGGAACACTGAAGCTTTCTTT.

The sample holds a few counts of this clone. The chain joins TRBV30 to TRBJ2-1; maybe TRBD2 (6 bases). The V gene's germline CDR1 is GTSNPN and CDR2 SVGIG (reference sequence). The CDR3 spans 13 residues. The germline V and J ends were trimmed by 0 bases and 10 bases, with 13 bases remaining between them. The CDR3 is CAWSVGRGLEQFF. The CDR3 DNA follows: TGTGCCTGGAGTGTAGGGCGGGGCCTAGAGCAGTTCTTC.

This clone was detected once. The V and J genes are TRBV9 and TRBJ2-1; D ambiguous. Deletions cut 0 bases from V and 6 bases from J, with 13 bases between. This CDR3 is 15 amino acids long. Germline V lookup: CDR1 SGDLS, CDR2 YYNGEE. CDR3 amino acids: CASSVGAARGNEQFF. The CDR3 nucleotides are TGTGCCAGCAGCGTAGGGGCAGCGCGCGGCAATGAGCAGTTCTTC.

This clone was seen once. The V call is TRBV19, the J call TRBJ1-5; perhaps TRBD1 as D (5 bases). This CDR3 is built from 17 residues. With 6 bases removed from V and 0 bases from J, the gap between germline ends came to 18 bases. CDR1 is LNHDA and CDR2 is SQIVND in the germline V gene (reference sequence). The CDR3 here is CASRGRSQNHSNQPQHF. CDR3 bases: TGTGCCAGTAGGGGGCGGTCCCAGAACCATAGCAATCAGCCCCAGCATTTT.

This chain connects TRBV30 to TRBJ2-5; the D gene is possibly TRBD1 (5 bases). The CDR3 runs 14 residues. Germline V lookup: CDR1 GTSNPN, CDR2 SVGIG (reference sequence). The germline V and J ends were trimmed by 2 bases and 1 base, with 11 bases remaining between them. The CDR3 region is CAWSTQAIQETQYF. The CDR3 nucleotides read TGTGCCTGGAGTACACAGGCTATCCAAGAGACCCAGTACTTC.

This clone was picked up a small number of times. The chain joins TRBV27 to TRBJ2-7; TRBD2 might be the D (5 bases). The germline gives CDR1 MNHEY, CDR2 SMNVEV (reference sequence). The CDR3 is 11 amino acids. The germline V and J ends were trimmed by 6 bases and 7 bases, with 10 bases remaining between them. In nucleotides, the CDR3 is TGTGCCAGCAGCACCGAGGGAGAGCAGTACTTC. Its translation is CASSTEGEQYF.